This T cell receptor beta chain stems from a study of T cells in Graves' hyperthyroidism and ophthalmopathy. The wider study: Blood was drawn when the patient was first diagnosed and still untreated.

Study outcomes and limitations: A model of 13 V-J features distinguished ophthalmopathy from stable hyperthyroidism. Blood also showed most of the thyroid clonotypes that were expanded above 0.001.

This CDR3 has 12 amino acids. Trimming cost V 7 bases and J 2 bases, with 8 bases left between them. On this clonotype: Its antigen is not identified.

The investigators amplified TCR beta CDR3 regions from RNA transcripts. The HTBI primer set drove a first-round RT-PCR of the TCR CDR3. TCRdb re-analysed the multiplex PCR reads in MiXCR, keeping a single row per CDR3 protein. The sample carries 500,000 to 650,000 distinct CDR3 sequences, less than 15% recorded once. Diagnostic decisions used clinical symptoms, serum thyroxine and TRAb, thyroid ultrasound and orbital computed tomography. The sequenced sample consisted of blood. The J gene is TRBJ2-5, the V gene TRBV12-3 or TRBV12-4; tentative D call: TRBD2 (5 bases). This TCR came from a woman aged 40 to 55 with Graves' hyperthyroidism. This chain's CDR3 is CASTGIQETQYF. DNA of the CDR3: TGTGCCAGCACGGGGATTCAAGAGACCCAGTACTTC.